The 23 T cell receptor beta chains below come from one sample, sequenced in a study of T cells in Graves' hyperthyroidism and ophthalmopathy. RNA transcripts gave rise to amplified TCR beta CDR3 regions. HTBI primers were employed in a first-round RT-PCR of the TCR CDR3. MiXCR was run by TCRdb on the multiplex PCR reads, yielding one entry per CDR3 protein. The sample lists 300,000 to 400,000 distinct CDR3 sequences; roughly 23% were seen once. Material for sequencing was blood. These receptors were obtained from a woman between 45 and 60 years old with Graves' hyperthyroidism.

This chain connects TRBV12-5 to TRBJ2-2; perhaps TRBD1 as D (5 bases). The CDR3 consists of 12 residues. Germline V gives CDR1 LGHNT, CDR2 FRNRAP. Trimming removed 6 bases from V and 8 bases from J, with 10 bases in between. CDR3 protein: CASGPGSGELFF. CDR3 in DNA: TGTGCTAGTGGCCCAGGGTCTGGGGAGCTGTTTTTT. Full variable domain (outside the CDR3, taken from reference TRBV12-5 and TRBJ2-2): DARVTQTPRHKVTEMGQEVTMRCQPILGHNTVFWYRQTMMQGLELLAYFRNRAPLDDSGMPKDRFSAEMPDATLATLKIQPSEPRDSAVYFCASGPGSGELFFGEGSRLTVL.

The J gene is TRBJ2-1, the V gene TRBV2; TRBD1 aligns across 7 bases. Germline values: CDR1 SNHLY, CDR2 FYNNEI. CDR3 length: 13 residues. The ends lost 10 bases at V and 2 bases at J; junction bases unmatched: 5. The CDR3 reads CAKWDSTYNEQFF. CDR3 DNA sequence: TGTGCCAAGTGGGACAGCACCTACAATGAGCAGTTCTTC. Full variable domain (outside the CDR3, taken from reference TRBV2 and TRBJ2-1): EPEVTQTPSHQVTQMGQEVILRCVPISNHLYFYWYRQILGQKVEFLVSFYNNEISEKSEIFDDQFSVERPDGSNFTLKIRSTKLEDSAMYFCAKWDSTYNEQFFGPGTRLTVL.

The chain carries TRBV11-3 and TRBJ2-7; 7 bases match TRBD2. J lost 6 bases, V lost 7 bases, and 12 bases had no gene match. CDR1 and CDR2 from the germline V gene are SGHNT and YENEEA. The CDR3 loop spans 14 amino acids. CDR3 loop: CASNRGAGEVEQYF. CDR3 nucleotides: TGTGCCAGCAACCGAGGGGCGGGAGAGGTCGAGCAGTACTTC. Using reference TRBV11-3 and TRBJ2-7 for the parts outside the CDR3, the full variable domain is EAGVVQSPRYKIIEKKQPVAFWCNPISGHNTLYWYLQNLGQGPELLIRYENEEAVDDSQLPKDRFSAERLKGVDSTLKIQPAELGDSAVYLCASNRGAGEVEQYFGPGTRLTVT.

V and J are TRBV24-1 and TRBJ1-2; 9 bases fit TRBD1. Per germline, CDR1 KGHDR and CDR2 SFDVKD. This CDR3 region has 15 residues. V shed 3 bases and J 4 bases; nucleotides not matched to a gene: 5. The CDR3 reads CATSDPDRGVYGYTF. The CDR3 DNA reads as TGTGCCACCAGTGATCCCGACAGGGGGGTCTATGGCTACACCTTC.

In this sample, this clonotype turned up many times. One end of the junction is discordant with germline, which a read error may explain. The chain employs TRBV18 and TRBJ1-4, with D unclear. The CDR3 runs 15 residues. Germline CDR1 and CDR2: KGHSH and LQKENI. The CDR3 nucleotides read TGTGCCAGCTCACCCCCGCGAGGCCCTAACGAAAAACTGTTTTTT. Translating it yields CASSPPRGPNEKLFF.

The chain couples TRBV7-2 to TRBJ2-7; unclear D gene. Germline CDR1 reads SGHTA; CDR2 reads FQGNSA. CDR3 length: 14 residues. Deletions cut 0 bases from V and 4 bases from J, with 10 bases between. Here the CDR3 reads CASSLAGLEYEQYF. The DNA of the CDR3 is TGTGCCAGCAGCTTAGCGGGCCTAGAGTACGAGCAGTACTTC.

This clonotype occurred a few times. It may be a read error: a sequence one base away is much more abundant. The chain employs TRBV2 and TRBJ2-7, with unresolved D. CDR3 length: 12 residues. Germline values: CDR1 SNHLY, CDR2 FYNNEI. The V gene lost 2 bases and the J gene lost 3 bases, with 5 bases spanning the gap. Written as DNA, the CDR3 is TGTGCCAGCAGTGAACAGTTCTACGAGCAGTACTTC. This gives the protein CASSEQFYEQYF. The variable domain in full, with the rest retrieved from reference TRBV2 and TRBJ2-7, is EPEVTQTPSHQVTQMGQEVILRCVPISNHLYFYWYRQILGQKVEFLVSFYNNEISEKSEIFDDQFSVERPDGSNFTLKIRSTKLEDSAMYFCASSEQFYEQYFGPGTRLTVT.

About this clonotype: One end of the junction is discordant with germline, which a read error may explain. The DNA of the CDR3 is TGTGCTAGCAGCTTAGGGGGCGGGAGCATCACCGGGGAGCTGTTTTTT. This sequence encodes CASSLGGGSITGELFF. The J gene is TRBJ2-2, the V gene TRBV7-7; D could derive from TRBD1 or TRBD2 (7 bases each). Germline CDR1 is SSHAT and CDR2 is FNYEAQ (reference sequence). The CDR3 covers 16 residues.

This clonotype was observed many times. The CDR3 bases are TGTGCCAGCAGCCCTCGTCCTTCCTTATTGTACAATGAGCAGTTCTTC. Translated, it gives CASSPRPSLLYNEQFF. The V call is TRBV11-1, the J call TRBJ2-1, with D unclear. The CDR3 is made up of 16 amino acids. V was pared by 5 bases and J by 4 bases, with 18 bases between. From germline, CDR1 is SGHAT and CDR2 FQDESV (reference sequence).

The rearrangement links TRBV20-1 to TRBJ1-5, with D perhaps TRBD1 (6 bases). Germline V gene lookup returns CDR1 DFQATT and CDR2 SNEGSKA (reference sequence). The CDR3 has 16 amino acids. V lost 0 bases and J lost 2, with 14 bases in between. CDR3 residues: CSAREGGGRGNQPQHF. CDR3 DNA: TGCAGTGCTAGAGAGGGGGGGGGGCGCGGCAATCAGCCCCAGCATTTT.

This clonotype was counted between two and nine times. The V call is TRBV20-1, the J call TRBJ1-5; D uncertain. CDR3 length: 13 amino acids. V was trimmed by 4 bases and J by 3 bases, leaving 10 bases between them. Germline lookup yields CDR1 DFQATT and CDR2 SNEGSKA (reference sequence). CDR3 in amino acids: CSANSGSNQPQHF. The CDR3 bases are TGCAGTGCTAATTCCGGATCCAATCAGCCCCAGCATTTT.

This clonotype was observed a few times. V gene TRBV5-1 combines with J gene TRBJ2-2, with 7 nucleotides matching TRBD1. The CDR3 has 15 residues. Trimming took 6 bases from V and 4 from J; bases not matched to a gene: 9. Germline V lookup: CDR1 SGHRS, CDR2 YFSETQ. The CDR3 sequence: CASTRTGQPTGELFF. CDR3 nucleotide sequence: TGCGCCAGCACCCGAACGGGACAGCCCACCGGGGAGCTGTTTTTT.

On this clonotype itself: A single base separates this from a much larger clone, so it may be a read error. The chain combines TRBV2 with TRBJ1-3, with D maybe TRBD1 (5 bases). CDR1 and CDR2 (germline): SNHLY, FYNNEI. The CDR3 has 16 amino acids. V shed 8 bases and J shed 0 bases, with 17 bases lying between them. The chain's CDR3 is CASWGSDGASGNTIYF. The CDR3 nucleotides are TGTGCCAGCTGGGGATCGGACGGGGCCTCTGGAAACACCATATATTTT. Full variable domain (missing parts from reference TRBV2 and TRBJ1-3): EPEVTQTPSHQVTQMGQEVILRCVPISNHLYFYWYRQILGQKVEFLVSFYNNEISEKSEIFDDQFSVERPDGSNFTLKIRSTKLEDSAMYFCASWGSDGASGNTIYFGEGSWLTVV.

This clonotype was seen repeatedly, ten times or more. The V and J genes are TRBV12-3 or TRBV12-4 and TRBJ1-5, with 9 bases identical to TRBD1. V gave up 6 bases and J gave up 5 bases; unmatched junction bases: 2. The CDR3 consists of 13 residues. The CDR3 loop is CASSWTGDQPQHF. CDR3 nucleotides: TGTGCCAGCAGCTGGACAGGGGATCAGCCCCAGCATTTT.

This clonotype appeared once. The chain couples TRBV6-2 or TRBV6-3 to TRBJ1-3; a weak D match, TRBD1 (6 bases). V gave up 6 bases and J gave up 0 bases, with 12 bases separating them. This CDR3 is 15 amino acids long. Germline V gene lookup returns CDR1 MNHEY and CDR2 SVGEGT. The chain's CDR3 is CASRHDRLSGNTIYF. CDR3 in DNA: TGTGCCAGCAGACACGACAGGCTCTCTGGAAACACCATATATTTT.

This clonotype has a count of ten or more. The chain uses TRBV6-6 and TRBJ1-1; D call uncertain. The V and J ends lost 0 bases and 1 base respectively, with 9 bases between them. The CDR3 sequence is 15 residues long. Germline lookup yields CDR1 MNHNY and CDR2 SVGAGI (reference sequence). The CDR3 DNA reads TGTGCCAGCAGTTACTCGAGGAATGGGAACACTGAAGCTTTCTTT. Translated, it gives CASSYSRNGNTEAFF.

The chain links TRBV5-1 to TRBJ1-1; TRBD1 matches at 8 bases. V dropped 4 bases and J dropped 2; count of bases not matched to a gene: 13. The germline V gene has CDR1 SGHRS and CDR2 YFSETQ. CDR3 length equals 17 residues. The CDR3 loop is CASSPGRRGLSNTEAFF. The CDR3 nucleotides are TGCGCCAGCAGCCCGGGTCGCAGGGGGCTCTCTAACACTGAAGCTTTCTTT.

In this sample, this clonotype turned up many times. This chain links TRBV27 with TRBJ1-2, with D possibly matching TRBD1 (5 bases). Germline V lookup: CDR1 MNHEY, CDR2 SMNVEV (reference sequence). This CDR3 contains 13 residues. V was clipped by 6 bases and J by 8 bases, with 16 bases between them. CDR3 region: CASRVWGIGGYTF. CDR3 coding DNA: TGTGCCAGCAGGGTATGGGGGATAGGGGGCTACACCTTC.

This clonotype has more than one count but fewer than ten. The chain couples TRBV5-1 to TRBJ1-4, with 7 bases that match TRBD1. Trimming removed 4 bases from V and 8 bases from J; junction bases left unmatched: 8. Germline V gene lookup returns CDR1 SGHRS and CDR2 YFSETQ. This CDR3 is built from 14 residues. CDR3 DNA: TGCGCCAGCAGCATAACAGGGGTCGGCGAAAAACTGTTTTTT. Translation gives CASSITGVGEKLFF. The complete variable domain, with remaining parts taken from reference TRBV5-1 and TRBJ1-4, reads KAGVTQTPRYLIKTRGQQVTLSCSPISGHRSVSWYQQTPGQGLQFLFEYFSETQRNKGNFPGRFSGRQFSNSRSEMNVSTLELGDSALYLCASSITGVGEKLFFGSGTQLSVL.

The V gene is TRBV6-1, the J gene TRBJ1-5, with 8 bases matching TRBD1. Germline lookup yields CDR1 MNHNS and CDR2 SASEGT. The CDR3 totals 15 residues. Trimming at V came to 6 bases and at J to 1 base, leaving 5 bases not matched to a gene. The CDR3 sequence: CASRRDRGSNQPQHF. For the CDR3, the DNA is TGTGCCAGCAGGCGAGACAGGGGAAGCAATCAGCCCCAGCATTTT.

This clonotype has at least ten counts. The chain employs TRBV9 and TRBJ2-3; 7 nucleotides match TRBD2. This CDR3 has 16 amino acids. Germline V gene sequence: CDR1 SGDLS, CDR2 YYNGEE. The ends lost 2 bases at V and 5 bases at J; junction bases unmatched: 11. CDR3 amino acids: CASSVARGEGRDTQYF. CDR3 DNA: TGTGCCAGCAGCGTTGCCCGGGGGGAAGGGAGAGATACGCAGTATTTT. The complete variable domain, with remaining parts taken from reference TRBV9 and TRBJ2-3, reads DSGVTQTPKHLITATGQRVTLRCSPRSGDLSVYWYQQSLDQGLQFLIQYYNGEERAKGNILERFSAQQFPDLHSELNLSSLELGDSALYFCASSVARGEGRDTQYFGPGTRLTVL.

This rearrangement joins TRBV2 to TRBJ1-1; 7 bases are a match to TRBD1. The CDR3 sequence is 14 residues long. Germline CDR1 and CDR2: SNHLY and FYNNEI. J gave up 8 bases and V 3 bases, and 9 bases lay outside the gene matches. This chain's CDR3 is CASSDNRGKGEAFF. The CDR3 DNA reads as TGTGCCAGCAGTGATAACAGGGGTAAGGGCGAAGCTTTCTTT.

This clonotype was counted a few times. The V gene is TRBV7-8, the J gene TRBJ2-2; D is possibly TRBD1 (7 bases). V lost 7 bases, J lost 0 bases, and 18 bases lay in between. The CDR3 length is 17 residues. Germline V gene data show CDR1 as SGHVS and CDR2 as FQNEAQ. CDR3 DNA sequence: TGTGCCAGCAACAAATTCGCCAGGGGGGCGAACACCGGGGAGCTGTTTTTT. It specifies CASNKFARGANTGELFF. Based on the CDR3 plus reference TRBV7-8 and TRBJ2-2, the full variable domain is GAGVSQSPRYKVAKRGQDVALRCDPISGHVSLFWYQQALGQGPEFLTYFQNEAQLDKSGLPSDRFFAERPEGSVSTLKIQRTQQEDSAVYLCASNKFARGANTGELFFGEGSRLTVL.